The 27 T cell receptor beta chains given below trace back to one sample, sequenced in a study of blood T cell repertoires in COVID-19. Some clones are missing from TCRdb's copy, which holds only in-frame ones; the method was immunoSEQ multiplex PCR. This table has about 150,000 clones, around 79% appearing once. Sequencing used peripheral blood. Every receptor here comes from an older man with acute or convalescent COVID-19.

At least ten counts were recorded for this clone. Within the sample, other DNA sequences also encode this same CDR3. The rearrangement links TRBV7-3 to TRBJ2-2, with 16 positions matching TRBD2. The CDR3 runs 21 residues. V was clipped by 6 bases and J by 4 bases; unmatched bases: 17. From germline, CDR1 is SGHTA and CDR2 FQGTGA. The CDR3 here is CASSPTYSGTSGGARTGELFF. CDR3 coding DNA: TGTGCCAGCAGTCCGACTTATTCCGGGACTAGCGGGGGGGCTCGCACCGGGGAGCTGTTTTTT.

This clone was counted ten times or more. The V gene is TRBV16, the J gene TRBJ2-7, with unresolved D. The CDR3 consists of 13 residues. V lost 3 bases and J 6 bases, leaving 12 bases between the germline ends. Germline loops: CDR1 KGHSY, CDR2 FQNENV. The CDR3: CASSQGRSSEQYF. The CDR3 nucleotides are TGTGCCAGCAGCCAGGGCAGGTCTTCCGAGCAGTACTTC.

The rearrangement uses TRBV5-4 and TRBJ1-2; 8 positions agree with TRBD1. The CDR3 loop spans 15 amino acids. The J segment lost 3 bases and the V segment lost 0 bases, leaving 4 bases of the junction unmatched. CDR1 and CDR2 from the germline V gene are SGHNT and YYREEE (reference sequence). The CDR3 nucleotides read TGTGCCAGCAGCTTGGCGACAGGGGCGTACTATGGCTACACCTTC. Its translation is CASSLATGAYYGYTF.

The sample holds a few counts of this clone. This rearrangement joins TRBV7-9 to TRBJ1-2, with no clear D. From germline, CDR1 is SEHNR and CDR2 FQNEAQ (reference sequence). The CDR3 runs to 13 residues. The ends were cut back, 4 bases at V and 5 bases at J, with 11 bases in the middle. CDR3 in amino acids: CASSSGRTYGYTF. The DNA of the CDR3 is TGTGCCAGCAGCTCCGGACGGACTTATGGCTACACCTTC.

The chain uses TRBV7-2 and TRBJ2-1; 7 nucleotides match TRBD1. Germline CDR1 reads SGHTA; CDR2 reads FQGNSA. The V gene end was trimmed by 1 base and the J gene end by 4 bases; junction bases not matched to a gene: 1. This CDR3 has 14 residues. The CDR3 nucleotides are TGTGCCAGCAGCTTAGGGGGACAGTACAATGAGCAGTTCTTC. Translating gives CASSLGGQYNEQFF.

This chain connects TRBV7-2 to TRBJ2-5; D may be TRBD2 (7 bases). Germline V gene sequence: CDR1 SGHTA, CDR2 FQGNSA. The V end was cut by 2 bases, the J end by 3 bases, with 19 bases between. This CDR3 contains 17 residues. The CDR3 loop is CASSLPGWGGSEETQYF. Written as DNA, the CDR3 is TGTGCCAGCAGCTTACCGGGCTGGGGGGGCAGCGAAGAGACCCAGTACTTC.

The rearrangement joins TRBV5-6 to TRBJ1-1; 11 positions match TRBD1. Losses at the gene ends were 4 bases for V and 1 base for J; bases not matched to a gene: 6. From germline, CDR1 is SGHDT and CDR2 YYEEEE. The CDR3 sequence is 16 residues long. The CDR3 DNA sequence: TGTGCCAGCAGCCCGGGACAGGGGGTTTGGAACACTGAAGCTTTCTTT. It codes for CASSPGQGVWNTEAFF.

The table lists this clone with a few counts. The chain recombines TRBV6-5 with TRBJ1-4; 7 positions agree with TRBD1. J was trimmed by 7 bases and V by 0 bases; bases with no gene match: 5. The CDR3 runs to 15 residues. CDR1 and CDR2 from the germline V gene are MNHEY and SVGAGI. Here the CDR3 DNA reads TGTGCCAGCAGTTACTCTGTGCAGGGGGGTGAAAAACTGTTTTTT. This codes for CASSYSVQGGEKLFF.

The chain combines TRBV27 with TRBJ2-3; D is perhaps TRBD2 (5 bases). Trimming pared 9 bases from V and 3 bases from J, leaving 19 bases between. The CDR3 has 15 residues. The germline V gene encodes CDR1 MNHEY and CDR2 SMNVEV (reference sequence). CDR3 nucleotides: TGTGCCAGTCTTTCTTTGGCGGGCGGAACAGATACGCAGTATTTT. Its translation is CASLSLAGGTDTQYF.

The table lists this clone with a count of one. CDR3 coding DNA: TGTGCCAGCAGCCGTCAGGGGGCCGGGGAGCTGTTTTTT. This translates into CASSRQGAGELFF. The gene calls are TRBV7-6 and TRBJ2-2, with 7 bases matching TRBD1. V lost 5 bases and J lost 6; bases outside the gene matches: 3. The CDR3 has 13 amino acids. Germline V gene data show CDR1 as SGHVS and CDR2 as FNYEAQ.

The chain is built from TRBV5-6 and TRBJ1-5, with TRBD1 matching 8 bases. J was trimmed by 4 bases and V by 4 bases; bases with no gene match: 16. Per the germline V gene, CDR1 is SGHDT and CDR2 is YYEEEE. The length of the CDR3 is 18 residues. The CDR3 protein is CASSGPGQAGLVNQPQHF. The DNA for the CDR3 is TGTGCCAGCAGCGGCCCGGGACAGGCAGGATTGGTTAATCAGCCCCAGCATTTT.

The CDR3 nucleotides are TGTGCCAGCAGCTTCCGCCCGACGGGGGTGACAGATACGCAGTATTTT. As protein: CASSFRPTGVTDTQYF. The V call is TRBV11-3, the J call TRBJ2-3, with a possible D match to TRBD2 (6 bases). The CDR3 is 16 residues long. Germline-derived CDR1 and CDR2 are SGHNT and YENEEA. Trimming took off 3 bases at V and 3 bases at J, with 16 bases between the two ends. The full variable domain, rest sourced from reference TRBV11-3 and TRBJ2-3, is EAGVVQSPRYKIIEKKQPVAFWCNPISGHNTLYWYLQNLGQGPELLIRYENEEAVDDSQLPKDRFSAERLKGVDSTLKIQPAELGDSAVYLCASSFRPTGVTDTQYFGPGTRLTVL.

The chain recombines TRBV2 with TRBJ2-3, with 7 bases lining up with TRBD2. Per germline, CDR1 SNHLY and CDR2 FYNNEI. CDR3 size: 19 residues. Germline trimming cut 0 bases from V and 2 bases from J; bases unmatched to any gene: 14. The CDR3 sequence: CASSEAGWGAGLTTDTQYF. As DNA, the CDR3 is TGTGCCAGCAGTGAAGCGGGGTGGGGAGCGGGACTTACCACAGATACGCAGTATTTT.

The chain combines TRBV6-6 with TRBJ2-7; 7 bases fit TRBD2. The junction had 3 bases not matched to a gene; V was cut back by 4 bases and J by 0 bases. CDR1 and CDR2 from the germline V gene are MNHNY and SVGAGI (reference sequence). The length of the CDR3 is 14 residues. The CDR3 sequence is CASSLGGSSYEQYV. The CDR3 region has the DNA TGTGCCAGCAGTTTGGGGGGGAGCTCCTACGAGCAGTACGTC.

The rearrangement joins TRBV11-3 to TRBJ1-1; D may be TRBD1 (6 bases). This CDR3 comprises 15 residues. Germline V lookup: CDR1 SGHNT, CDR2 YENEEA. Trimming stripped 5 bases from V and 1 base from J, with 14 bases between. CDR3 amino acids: CASSLTGLKNTEAFF. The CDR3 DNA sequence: TGTGCCAGCAGCCTTACAGGGTTGAAGAACACTGAAGCTTTCTTT.

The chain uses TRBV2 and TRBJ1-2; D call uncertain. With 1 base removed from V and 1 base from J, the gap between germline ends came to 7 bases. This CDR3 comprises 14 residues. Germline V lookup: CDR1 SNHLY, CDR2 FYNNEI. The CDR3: CASSEVAVNYGYTF. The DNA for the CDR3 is TGTGCCAGCAGTGAAGTAGCAGTTAACTATGGCTACACCTTC.

The CDR3 region has the DNA TGTGCCAGCCGACTCCCCTCGGTCCTCTCTGGAAACACCATATATTTT. Translating gives CASRLPSVLSGNTIYF. The chain links TRBV11-2 to TRBJ1-3, with D uncertain. V shed 8 bases and J shed 0 bases, with 17 bases lying between them. There are 16 residues in the CDR3. Germline V gene lookup returns CDR1 SGHAT and CDR2 FQNNGV.

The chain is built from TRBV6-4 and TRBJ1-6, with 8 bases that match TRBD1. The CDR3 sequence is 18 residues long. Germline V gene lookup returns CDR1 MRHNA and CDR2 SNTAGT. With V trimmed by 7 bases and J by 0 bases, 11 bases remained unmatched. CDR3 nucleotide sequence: TGTGCCAGCAATATAGGGGGACAGGCGAGCTCCTATAATTCACCCCTCCACTTT. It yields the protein CASNIGGQASSYNSPLHF.

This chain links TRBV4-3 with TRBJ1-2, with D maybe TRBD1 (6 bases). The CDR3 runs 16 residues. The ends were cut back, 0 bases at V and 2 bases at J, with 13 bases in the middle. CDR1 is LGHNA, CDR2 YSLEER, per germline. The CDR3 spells CASSQEVGTYNYGYTF. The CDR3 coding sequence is TGCGCCAGCAGCCAAGAGGTCGGGACATACAACTATGGCTACACCTTC.

The CDR3 sequence is CASSQRRIRGSGNTIYF. CDR3 coding DNA: TGCGCCAGCAGCCAAAGACGGATACGGGGCTCTGGAAACACCATATATTTT. The chain links TRBV4-3 to TRBJ1-3; D remains ambiguous. The CDR3 totals 17 residues. Trimming took off 2 bases at V and 0 bases at J, with 14 bases between the two ends. The germline V gene encodes CDR1 LGHNA and CDR2 YSLEER.

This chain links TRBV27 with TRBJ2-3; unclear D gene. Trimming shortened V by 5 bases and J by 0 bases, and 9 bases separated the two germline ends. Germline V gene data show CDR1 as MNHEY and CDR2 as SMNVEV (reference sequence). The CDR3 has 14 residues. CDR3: CASSLTPSTDTQYF. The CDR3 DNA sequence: TGTGCCAGCAGTCTGACACCTAGCACAGATACGCAGTATTTT.

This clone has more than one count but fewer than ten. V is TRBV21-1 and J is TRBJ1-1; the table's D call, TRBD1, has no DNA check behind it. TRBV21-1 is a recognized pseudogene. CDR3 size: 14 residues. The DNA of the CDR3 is TGTGCCAGCAGCAAAGGGCAGGAGAACACTGAAGCTTTCTTT. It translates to CASSKGQENTEAFF.

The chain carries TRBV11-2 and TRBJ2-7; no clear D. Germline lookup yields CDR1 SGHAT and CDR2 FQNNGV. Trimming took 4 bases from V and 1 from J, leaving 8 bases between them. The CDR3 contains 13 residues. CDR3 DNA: TGTGCCAGCAGCTCCACTAATTCCTACGAGCAGTACTTC. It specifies CASSSTNSYEQYF.

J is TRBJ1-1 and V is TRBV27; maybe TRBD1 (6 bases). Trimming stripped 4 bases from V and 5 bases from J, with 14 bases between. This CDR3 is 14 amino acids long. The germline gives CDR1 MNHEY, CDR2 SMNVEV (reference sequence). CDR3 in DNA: TGTGCCAGCAGTTCAGGGTTTAGGGGGACTGAAGCTTTCTTT. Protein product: CASSSGFRGTEAFF.

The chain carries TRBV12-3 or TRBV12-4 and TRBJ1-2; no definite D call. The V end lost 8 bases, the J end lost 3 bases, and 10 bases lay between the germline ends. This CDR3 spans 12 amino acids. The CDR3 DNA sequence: TGTGCCAGCGCCGAGGGTGACTATGGCTACACCTTC. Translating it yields CASAEGDYGYTF.

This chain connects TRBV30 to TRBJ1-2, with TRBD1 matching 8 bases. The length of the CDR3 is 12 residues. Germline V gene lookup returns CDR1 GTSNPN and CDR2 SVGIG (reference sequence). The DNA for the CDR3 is TGTGCAAGGGACAGGAGGGGCTATGGCTACACCTTC. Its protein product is CARDRRGYGYTF.

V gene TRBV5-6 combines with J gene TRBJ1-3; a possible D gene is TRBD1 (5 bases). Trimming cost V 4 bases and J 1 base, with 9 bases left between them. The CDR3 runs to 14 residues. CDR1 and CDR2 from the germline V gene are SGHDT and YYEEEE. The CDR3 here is CASSRRGSGNTIYF. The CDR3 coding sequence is TGTGCCAGCAGCCGCCGGGGGTCTGGAAACACCATATATTTT.